This is a list of T cell receptor beta chains from one sample in a study of metastatic and nonmetastatic thyroid tumors. TCRdb reanalyzed the PCR reads via MiXCR. The profile shows approximately 29,000 clones, around 30% of them singletons. The sample taken for sequencing was blood. These receptors originate from a female donor with papillary thyroid cancer or a benign thyroid nodule (not recorded which). Some clones in this sample may be carry-over from other donors' samples. Both conserved end residues are part of each CDR3. A D gene is named only where the DNA matches it firmly. Where a row states a size, it is once, few, many or the class of an expanded clone; other rows omit it.

TRBJ2-7	TRBD1	.	TRBV12-3/TRBV12-4	CASSLVDRANEQYF	TGTGCCAGCAGTTTAGTGGACAGGGCCAACGAGCAGTACTTC
TRBJ1-2	TRBD1	many	TRBV28	CASSLPGTVTYGYTF	TGTGCCAGCAGTCTCCCCGGGACAGTAACCTATGGCTACACCTTC
TRBJ2-7	.	few	TRBV20-1	CSGRQPGSDYEQYF	TGCAGTGGTCGTCAACCTGGGTCAGACTACGAGCAGTACTTC
TRBJ2-7	TRBD2	.	TRBV20-1	CSALGGVPELYEQYF	TGCAGTGCTTTGGGGGGGGTCCCCGAACTTTACGAGCAGTACTTC
TRBJ2-7	.	.	TRBV27	CASATGTWTYEQYF	TGTGCTAGCGCCACCGGGACATGGACCTACGAGCAGTACTTC
TRBJ1-4	.	many	TRBV2	CASMKVNLEKLFF	TGTGCCAGCATGAAGGTGAATCTTGAAAAACTGTTTTTT
TRBJ2-1	TRBD1	many	TRBV10-3	CAISPTGGDYNEQFF	TGTGCCATCAGTCCGACAGGGGGCGACTACAATGAGCAGTTCTTC
TRBJ1-3	TRBD1	.	TRBV11-1	CASSFQQGAGGNTIYF	TGTGCCAGCAGCTTCCAACAGGGGGCTGGTGGAAACACCATATATTTT
TRBJ2-5	.	many	TRBV11-3	CASSWTGQETQYF	TGTGCCAGCAGCTGGACGGGCCAAGAGACCCAGTACTTC
TRBJ1-1	.	many	TRBV12-3/TRBV12-4	CASSLSRNTEAFF	TGTGCCAGCAGTTTAAGCAGGAACACTGAAGCTTTCTTT
TRBJ1-1	TRBD1	many	TRBV12-3/TRBV12-4	CASSDEQGYGTEAFF	TGTGCCAGCAGTGACGAACAGGGGTACGGCACTGAAGCTTTCTTT
TRBJ2-3	TRBD1	many	TRBV2	CASSEGTGGTDTQYF	TGTGCCAGCAGTGAAGGGACAGGGGGCACAGATACGCAGTATTTT
TRBJ2-4	.	.	TRBV19	CASSGNVKAKNIQYF	TGTGCCAGTTCCGGGAACGTGAAAGCCAAAAACATTCAGTACTTC
TRBJ2-2	TRBD2	few	TRBV6-2/TRBV6-3	CASSTGLETGELFF	TGTGCCAGCAGTACGGGACTAGAGACCGGGGAGCTGTTTTTT
TRBJ2-1	.	medium-sized	TRBV30	CAWSQLGNSYNEQFF	TGTGCCTGGAGCCAACTAGGTAACTCCTACAATGAGCAGTTCTTC
TRBJ2-7	TRBD1	many	TRBV6-1	CASSTQPGQGSYEQYF	TGTGCCAGCAGTACCCAACCGGGACAGGGGTCCTACGAGCAGTACTTC
TRBJ1-4	.	.	TRBV2	CASSEYQGFEKLFF	TGTGCCAGCAGTGAATATCAGGGATTTGAAAAACTGTTTTTT
TRBJ2-2	.	.	TRBV6-1	CASFRERGSHTGELFF	TGTGCCAGCTTCCGTGAGAGGGGTTCCCACACCGGGGAGCTGTTTTTT